This entry lists 27 T cell receptor beta chains sequenced from one sample in a study of T cell clusters in autoimmune cytopenias. Some 39,000 genome equivalents of blood DNA were amplified for TRB. TRB was amplified by touch-down multiplex PCR, primer pools A and B combined. Following a re-call of the multiplex PCR reads, TCRdb has one entry per CDR3 protein and lacks DNA. The table for this sample gives fewer than 3,000 distinct CDR3 sequences. The material sequenced was peripheral blood. The receptors here all came from a human donor with an autoimmune cytopenia or autoimmune hepatitis (not recorded which).

By frequency, this clonotype is large. The J gene is TRBJ2-7, the V gene TRBV6-2 or TRBV6-3. CDR1 is MNHEY and CDR2 is SVGEGT in the germline V gene. CDR3 length: 12 residues. The chain's CDR3 is CASSYGRTEQYF.

Measured by frequency, this clonotype is medium-sized. The gene calls are TRBV18 and TRBJ2-1; the D call of TRBD1 rests on TCRdb alone, since no DNA is present to check it. Per germline, CDR1 KGHSH and CDR2 LQKENI. The CDR3 loop spans 12 amino acids. The CDR3 spells CASSPGQTVPFF.

Judged by frequency, this clonotype is medium-sized. This rearrangement joins TRBV6-6 to TRBJ2-7. In germline, CDR1 is MNHNY, CDR2 SVGAGI (reference sequence). This CDR3 contains 12 residues. Here the CDR3 reads CASSYTIYEQYF.

This clonotype is identified as medium-sized from frequency. This chain connects TRBV18 to TRBJ2-5; as DNA is missing, the TRBD1 call by TCRdb cannot be tested. The germline gives CDR1 KGHSH, CDR2 LQKENI. This CDR3 region has 17 residues. The chain's CDR3 is CASSPRGPRGLQETQYF.

Its frequency marks this clonotype as medium-sized. The J gene is TRBJ2-7, the V gene TRBV30; without DNA, the TCRdb call of TRBD1 cannot be checked. The CDR3 covers 13 residues. From germline, CDR1 is GTSNPN and CDR2 SVGIG (reference sequence). The chain's CDR3 is CAWDPDSPYEQYF.

The CDR3 reads CASSLWRNTIYF. V gene TRBV28 combines with J gene TRBJ1-3. Germline V gives CDR1 MDHEN, CDR2 SYDVKM. The CDR3 is 12 amino acids. The full variable domain, in which reference TRBV28 and TRBJ1-3 provide the parts outside the CDR3, is DVKVTQSSRYLVKRTGEKVFLECVQDMDHENMFWYRQDPGLGLRLIYFSYDVKMKEKGDIPEGYSVSREKKERFSLILESASTNQTSMYLCASSLWRNTIYFGEGSWLTVV.

CDR3 loop: CSAREARNEQFF. The V and J genes are TRBV20-1 and TRBJ2-1; TCRdb calls TRBD1, which cannot be checked without DNA. The CDR3 totals 12 residues. Looked up from germline, CDR1 is DFQATT and CDR2 is SNEGSKA (reference sequence).

The chain is built from TRBV28 and TRBJ2-2; TCRdb calls TRBD2, which cannot be checked without DNA. Per germline, CDR1 MDHEN and CDR2 SYDVKM. This CDR3 has 16 amino acids. This chain's CDR3 is CASREGRWGETGELFF.

Considering frequency, this clonotype is medium-sized (0.01 to 0.1%). The rearrangement links TRBV5-5 to TRBJ2-5; TCRdb's D gene call, TRBD1, goes unchecked for lack of DNA. The CDR3 is 17 amino acids. CDR1 SGHKS and CDR2 YYEKEE come from the germline V gene (reference sequence). The CDR3 spells CASSTGQGVLREETQYF.

By frequency, this clonotype is medium-sized. This chain uses TRBV7-9 with TRBJ2-1; TCRdb designates TRBD1, a call that cannot be tested without DNA. The CDR3 is 15 amino acids. Germline-derived CDR1 and CDR2 are SEHNR and FQNEAQ (reference sequence). This CDR3 reads CASSLRGTGGNEQFF. The complete variable domain, with remaining parts taken from reference TRBV7-9 and TRBJ2-1, reads DTGVSQNPRHKITKRGQNVTFRCDPISEHNRLYWYRQTLGQGPEFLTYFQNEAQLEKSRLLSDRFSAERPKGSFSTLEIQRTEQGDSAMYLCASSLRGTGGNEQFFGPGTRLTVL.

This rearrangement joins TRBV5-1 to TRBJ2-1; TCRdb selects TRBD2, and the lack of DNA leaves this call unchecked. Germline V gene data show CDR1 as SGHRS and CDR2 as YFSETQ. The CDR3 covers 17 residues. CDR3 amino acids: CASSFLGGTVAYNEQFF.

This chain joins TRBV20-1 and TRBJ2-1; TCRdb proposes TRBD1, but this gene call is untestable without DNA. Germline CDR1 is DFQATT and CDR2 is SNEGSKA (reference sequence). The CDR3 is made up of 14 amino acids. CDR3 amino acids: CSASRDSFWGEQFF.

The rearrangement links TRBV5-1 to TRBJ2-5; lacking DNA, the TRBD2 call made by TCRdb goes unchecked. The V gene's germline CDR1 is SGHRS and CDR2 YFSETQ. CDR3 size: 15 residues. The CDR3 sequence: CASSLYSGTAETQYF.

V usage is TRBV7-9 and J usage is TRBJ1-1; TCRdb designates TRBD1, a call that cannot be tested without DNA. The germline gives CDR1 SEHNR, CDR2 FQNEAQ (reference sequence). The CDR3 is made up of 13 amino acids. CDR3 in amino acids: CASSRQMNTEAFF.

Frequency places this clonotype as large. The chain is built from TRBV27 and TRBJ2-1. The CDR3 totals 16 residues. From germline, CDR1 is MNHEY and CDR2 SMNVEV (reference sequence). This chain's CDR3 is CASRVGLASSYNEQFF.

Judged by frequency, this clonotype is large. This chain uses TRBV18 with TRBJ1-4. CDR3 length equals 15 residues. Germline V CDR1 and CDR2: KGHSH, LQKENI. The chain's CDR3 is CASSPPRGRGEKLFF. Together with reference TRBV18 and TRBJ1-4, the CDR3 gives the full variable domain: NAGVMQNPRHLVRRRGQEARLRCSPMKGHSHVYWYRQLPEEGLKFMVYLQKENIIDESGMPKERFSAEFPKEGPSILRIQQVVRGDSAAYFCASSPPRGRGEKLFFGSGTQLSVL.

This clonotype is deemed medium-sized by its frequency. The chain couples TRBV6-2 or TRBV6-3 to TRBJ1-5; without DNA, the TCRdb call of TRBD1 cannot be checked. The CDR3 has 13 amino acids. Germline lookup yields CDR1 MNHEY and CDR2 SVGEGT. CDR3 protein: CASRDGGNQPQHF.

By frequency, this clonotype registers medium-sized. V and J are TRBV5-1 and TRBJ2-3; TCRdb returns TRBD2, unconfirmable since there is no DNA. CDR1 and CDR2 from the germline V gene are SGHRS and YFSETQ. CDR3 length: 14 residues. The CDR3: CASKGLAGTDTQYF.

The CDR3 loop is CASSPFGGLTNEKLFF. The J gene is TRBJ1-4, the V gene TRBV18. CDR1 and CDR2 (germline): KGHSH, LQKENI. The CDR3 covers 16 residues.

Frequency places this clonotype as medium-sized. CDR3: CASSLESGQGSLLDQPQHF. The gene calls are TRBV5-5 and TRBJ1-5. The CDR3 is 19 residues long. Looked up from germline, CDR1 is SGHKS and CDR2 is YYEKEE (reference sequence).

J is TRBJ1-3 and V is TRBV7-6; the D gene TCRdb calls, TRBD1, cannot be checked with no DNA. Germline CDR1 reads SGHVS; CDR2 reads FNYEAQ. The length of the CDR3 is 17 residues. CDR3 region: CASSFPAGGVSGNTIYF.

This clonotype ranks as medium-sized in terms of frequency. The V and J genes are TRBV6-5 and TRBJ2-1; the D call from TCRdb, TRBD2, cannot be confirmed without DNA. The CDR3 totals 16 residues. CDR1 MNHEY and CDR2 SVGAGI come from the germline V gene. The CDR3 sequence is CASSEIAGGWDNEQFF.

This clonotype is called medium-sized based on its frequency. The chain joins TRBV5-6 to TRBJ2-7; TCRdb's D call of TRBD1 is untestable without DNA. From germline, CDR1 is SGHDT and CDR2 YYEEEE. The CDR3 runs 15 residues. CDR3: CASSLAQRRSYEQYF.

This clonotype is identified as medium-sized from frequency. The V call is TRBV7-9, the J call TRBJ2-2; no DNA is available, so the TRBD2 call from TCRdb remains unchecked. Germline values: CDR1 SEHNR, CDR2 FQNEAQ (reference sequence). The CDR3 has 16 amino acids. CDR3 residues: CASSPPTREVTGELFF.

This clonotype is classed as medium-sized by frequency. The V and J genes are TRBV14 and TRBJ2-1; as DNA is missing, the TRBD2 call by TCRdb cannot be tested. Looked up from germline, CDR1 is SGHDN and CDR2 is FVKESK. The CDR3 runs to 17 residues. The CDR3 is CASSQDSGRTWFNEQFF.

This chain connects TRBV24-1 to TRBJ2-5; TCRdb picks TRBD2, but there is no DNA to check that call. There are 14 residues in the CDR3. Germline-derived CDR1 and CDR2 are KGHDR and SFDVKD. CDR3 residues: CATSDSRGGETQYF.

Frequency places this clonotype as medium-sized. The chain uses TRBV27 and TRBJ1-1; TCRdb's assignment of TRBD1 cannot be checked, as there is no DNA. The CDR3 is 14 amino acids. CDR1 is MNHEY, CDR2 SMNVEV, per germline (reference sequence). The CDR3 sequence is CASSTAGTGGRAFF.